One sample yielded the 28 T cell receptor beta chains listed below, sequenced in a study of CD8 T cells in Susac syndrome. Random hexamers primed reverse transcription of about 0.5 to 1 ug RNA. TCRdb reanalysed the immunoSEQ multiplex PCR reads using MiXCR and keeps one entry per CDR3 protein. The table has a few hundred thousand distinct CDR3 sequences, roughly 84% seen once; the top ten hold over 0.1%. Sequencing used CD8+ T cells from PBMCs. The receptors shown here come from a human donor with multiple sclerosis.

The chain employs TRBV4-1 and TRBJ2-2; TRBD2 matches 11 bases. V lost 2 bases and J lost 3; bases outside the gene matches: 5. Germline CDR1 and CDR2: MGHRA and YSYEKL. The length of the CDR3 is 17 residues. The DNA of the CDR3 is TGCGCCAGCAGCCAATTTAGCGGGAGGGCCGACACCGGGGAGCTGTTTTTT. Amino acid sequence: CASSQFSGRADTGELFF.

This clonotype was seen a few times. The chain is built from TRBV7-2 and TRBJ1-1; D remains ambiguous. The ends were cut back, 5 bases at V and 1 base at J, with 11 bases in the middle. Germline loops: CDR1 SGHTA, CDR2 FQGNSA. The CDR3 extends over 14 amino acids. This chain's CDR3 is CASSAGSANTEAFF. CDR3 nucleotide sequence: TGTGCCAGCAGCGCCGGCTCGGCGAACACTGAAGCTTTCTTT.

The rearrangement links TRBV15 to TRBJ2-3, with TRBD2 matching 8 bases. Unmatched junction bases numbered 7, after V lost 5 bases and J lost 0 bases. This CDR3 spans 16 amino acids. Germline-derived CDR1 and CDR2 are LNHNV and YYDKDF (reference sequence). CDR3 sequence reads: CATSPTAGASTDTQYF. CDR3 in DNA: TGTGCCACCAGCCCAACAGCGGGGGCTAGCACAGATACGCAGTATTTT.

The chain has TRBV5-4 and TRBJ2-7, with TRBD2 identical over 8 bases. The CDR3 length is 22 residues. The germline V gene has CDR1 SGHNT and CDR2 YYREEE (reference sequence). V shed 2 bases and J 0 bases; nucleotides not matched to a gene: 25. The CDR3 is CASSLGPLPGGRPFPSSYEQYF. The DNA of the CDR3 is TGTGCCAGCAGCTTAGGGCCCCTCCCAGGCGGGAGGCCTTTCCCTTCCTCCTACGAGCAGTACTTC.

The chain has TRBV28 and TRBJ1-2; D is perhaps TRBD1 (6 bases). The length of the CDR3 is 15 residues. Trimming took off 2 bases at V and 4 bases at J, with 14 bases between the two ends. CDR1 and CDR2 (germline): MDHEN, SYDVKM. CDR3 bases: TGTGCCAGCAGTTTAAGGGGGGTTCTCCTCTATGGCTACACCTTC. Encoded protein: CASSLRGVLLYGYTF.

This sequence joins TRBV5-5 and TRBJ2-5; TRBD1 or TRBD2 may be the D gene (5 bases each). Trimming removed 0 bases at V and 4 bases at J, with 22 bases between. Germline CDR1 is SGHKS and CDR2 is YYEKEE (reference sequence). CDR3 length: 18 residues. CDR3: CASSLAGLTATKTETQYF. In nucleotides, the CDR3 is TGTGCCAGCAGCTTGGCGGGATTGACAGCGACAAAAACAGAGACCCAGTACTTC.

The V call is TRBV10-3, the J call TRBJ2-7; D is undetermined. Trimming shortened V by 2 bases and J by 3 bases, and 8 bases separated the two germline ends. The CDR3 spans 13 residues. CDR1 is ENHRY and CDR2 is SYGVKD in the germline V gene. The CDR3 loop is CAISEEDNYEQYF. The CDR3, as DNA: TGTGCCATCAGTGAGGAAGACAACTACGAGCAGTACTTC.

The rearrangement uses TRBV4-1 and TRBJ2-4, with D unclear. Between the trimmed V and J ends, which lost 0 bases and 6 bases, there was a span of 3 bases. Per germline, CDR1 MGHRA and CDR2 YSYEKL. The CDR3 runs 12 residues. This CDR3 is CASSQDANIQYF. CDR3 in DNA: TGCGCCAGCAGCCAAGACGCAAACATTCAGTACTTC.

CDR3 amino acids: CSVFHSGNTIYF. CDR3 coding DNA: TGCAGCGTTTTCCACTCTGGAAACACCATATATTTT. The gene calls are TRBV29-1 and TRBJ1-3; no firm D call. Trimming removed 5 bases from V and 0 bases from J, with 5 bases in between. Germline loops: CDR1 SQVTM, CDR2 ANQGSEA. This CDR3 is built from 12 residues.

To note about this clonotype: Relative to the germline gene, one junction end is altered; a read error may explain this. The chain joins TRBV7-8 to TRBJ2-7; either TRBD1 or TRBD2 may fit D (5 bases each). Germline CDR1 is SGHVS and CDR2 is FQNEAQ. This CDR3 region has 14 residues. The CDR3 nucleotides are TGTGCCAGCAGCCCGGGGCGTGTCCCGTACGGGCAGTACTTC. Protein product: CASSPGRVPYGQYF.

The sample holds a few counts of this clonotype. The CDR3 protein is CSARYRASDLRNEQYF. The DNA for the CDR3 is TGCAGTGCTAGGTACAGGGCGAGCGACCTTCGGAACGAGCAGTACTTC. V is TRBV20-1 and J is TRBJ2-7; D possibly corresponds to TRBD1 (6 bases). Looked up from germline, CDR1 is DFQATT and CDR2 is SNEGSKA (reference sequence). The CDR3 loop spans 16 amino acids. Trimming took off 3 bases at V and 5 bases at J, with 23 bases between the two ends.

The chain joins TRBV19 to TRBJ1-6; no clear D gene. V was clipped by 3 bases and J by 8 bases, with 14 bases between them. The CDR3 sequence is 15 residues long. CDR1 and CDR2 from the germline V gene are LNHDA and SQIVND (reference sequence). In nucleotides, the CDR3 is TGTGCCAGTAGTATGTCTGGTCAAAGCTATTCACCCCTCCACTTT. Translation: CASSMSGQSYSPLHF. Full variable domain (missing parts from reference TRBV19 and TRBJ1-6): DGGITQSPKYLFRKEGQNVTLSCEQNLNHDAMYWYRQDPGQGLRLIYYSQIVNDFQKGDIAEGYSVSREKKESFPLTVTSAQKNPTAFYLCASSMSGQSYSPLHFGNGTRLTVT.

The chain couples TRBV29-1 to TRBJ2-7; 9 bases fit TRBD2. Trimming removed 1 base from V and 2 bases from J; junction bases left unmatched: 3. Germline V gene data show CDR1 as SQVTM and CDR2 as ANQGSEA. The CDR3 consists of 14 residues. DNA of the CDR3: TGCAGCGTTGAAGGCGGGAGGGCCCCCTACGAGCAGTACTTC. Its translation is CSVEGGRAPYEQYF.

V usage is TRBV5-6 and J usage is TRBJ2-1; the D call may be TRBD1 or TRBD2 (5 bases each). Germline CDR1 and CDR2: SGHDT and YYEEEE. V was shortened by 4 bases and J by 2 bases, with 13 bases between the two germline ends. CDR3 length: 15 amino acids. In nucleotides, the CDR3 is TGTGCCAGCAGCCCCCCCCGGGGACCCTACAATGAGCAGTTCTTC. Translation: CASSPPRGPYNEQFF.

J is TRBJ2-7 and V is TRBV20-1; weak D call: TRBD2 (5 bases). Germline CDR1 DFQATT, CDR2 SNEGSKA (reference sequence). The length of the CDR3 is 14 residues. Trimming cost V 6 bases and J 2 bases, with 17 bases left between them. Here the CDR3 DNA reads TGCAGTGCCAGACCCCGGGCGGGCACCTACGAGCAGTACTTC. This gives the protein CSARPRAGTYEQYF.

This clonotype showed up just once. The chain links TRBV11-2 to TRBJ2-1; D not resolved. V lost 1 base, J lost 6 bases, and 16 bases lay in between. There are 16 residues in the CDR3. Germline CDR1 reads SGHAT; CDR2 reads FQNNGV. CDR3 residues: CASSLGPPERGNEQFF. CDR3 sequence (DNA): TGTGCCAGCAGCTTAGGTCCCCCCGAGAGAGGCAATGAGCAGTTCTTC.

The V gene is TRBV5-1, the J gene TRBJ2-6; D could derive from TRBD1 or TRBD2 (6 bases each). The CDR3 extends over 16 amino acids. CDR1 and CDR2 from the germline V gene are SGHRS and YFSETQ. Trimming removed 6 bases from V and 2 bases from J, with 15 bases in between. The CDR3 protein is CASIDMGGAGANVLTF. The CDR3, as DNA: TGCGCCAGCATCGATATGGGGGGCGCTGGGGCCAACGTCCTGACTTTC.

In this sample, this clonotype turned up a few times. The chain carries TRBV28 and TRBJ1-5; D not certain. Trimming took off 1 base at V and 3 bases at J, with 10 bases between the two ends. CDR3 length: 15 residues. Germline-derived CDR1 and CDR2 are MDHEN and SYDVKM. CDR3 sequence (DNA): TGTGCCAGCAGTTTATATGACGGATCCAATCAGCCCCAGCATTTT. This gives the protein CASSLYDGSNQPQHF. Drawing the rest from reference TRBV28 and TRBJ1-5, the complete variable domain is DVKVTQSSRYLVKRTGEKVFLECVQDMDHENMFWYRQDPGLGLRLIYFSYDVKMKEKGDIPEGYSVSREKKERFSLILESASTNQTSMYLCASSLYDGSNQPQHFGDGTRLSIL.

The gene calls are TRBV4-2 and TRBJ2-5; D remains unclear. CDR3 length equals 13 residues. The V gene's germline CDR1 is LGHNA and CDR2 YNFKEQ. Trimming removed 0 bases at V and 5 bases at J, with 7 bases between. DNA of the CDR3: TGTGCCAGCAGCCAAGATTACCCTGAGACCCAGTACTTC. Its protein product is CASSQDYPETQYF.

This chain joins TRBV7-3 and TRBJ2-1, with 12 nucleotides matching TRBD2. Per the germline V gene, CDR1 is SGHTA and CDR2 is FQGTGA. After removal of 5 bases from V and 6 bases from J, the junction contained 5 bases not matched to a gene. The CDR3 sequence is 15 residues long. CDR3 DNA: TGTGCCAGCAGCCCCCGGACTAGCGGGATCAATGAGCAGTTCTTC. The encoded protein is CASSPRTSGINEQFF.

The chain recombines TRBV7-9 with TRBJ2-7, with D unresolved. The CDR3 has 11 amino acids. The germline V gene has CDR1 SEHNR and CDR2 FQNEAQ (reference sequence). V lost 0 bases and J 9 bases, leaving 6 bases between the germline ends. Here the CDR3 reads CASSLAGPQYF. The DNA of the CDR3 is TGTGCCAGCAGCTTAGCTGGACCGCAGTACTTC.

This sequence joins TRBV6-5 and TRBJ2-2; 10 bases map to TRBD1. Germline-derived CDR1 and CDR2 are MNHEY and SVGAGI. V lost 4 bases to trimming and J lost 6 bases; unmatched junction nucleotides: 5. The CDR3 consists of 15 residues. The CDR3 nucleotides are TGTGCCAGCAGTTTTGGGACAGGGGAAGCCGGGGAGCTGTTTTTT. Residues: CASSFGTGEAGELFF.

This clonotype came up once. V gene TRBV28 combines with J gene TRBJ1-6; unclear D gene. The ends were cut back, 6 bases at V and 8 bases at J, with 14 bases in the middle. Germline values: CDR1 MDHEN, CDR2 SYDVKM. This CDR3 has 14 amino acids. CDR3 in amino acids: CASRKDESYSPLHF. The CDR3 DNA reads as TGTGCCAGCAGAAAGGACGAGTCTTATTCACCCCTCCACTTT.

This clonotype was seen a few times. The CDR3 protein is CASSAGNTGELFF. CDR3 bases: TGTGCCAGCAGTGCTGGGAACACCGGGGAGCTGTTTTTT. V gene TRBV9 combines with J gene TRBJ2-2; D call uncertain. Germline assignment: CDR1 SGDLS and CDR2 YYNGEE. V was clipped by 5 bases and J by 1 base, with 6 bases between them. The CDR3 extends over 13 amino acids.

This chain connects TRBV7-8 to TRBJ2-1; TRBD2 might be the D (5 bases). The CDR3 runs 17 residues. V was trimmed by 2 bases and J by 1 base, leaving 15 bases between them. Germline V gene sequence: CDR1 SGHVS, CDR2 FQNEAQ. The CDR3 protein is CASSLMAGPRSYNEQFF. The CDR3 DNA follows: TGTGCCAGCAGCTTAATGGCGGGTCCTAGGTCCTACAATGAGCAGTTCTTC.

V gene TRBV27 combines with J gene TRBJ1-1; 8 positions match TRBD1. The germline V gene encodes CDR1 MNHEY and CDR2 SMNVEV (reference sequence). The V segment lost 5 bases and the J segment 5 bases; nucleotides outside the gene matches: 10. This CDR3 has 15 residues. CDR3 sequence: CASSLVPGQVTEAFF. The CDR3 DNA sequence: TGTGCCAGCAGTCTTGTCCCGGGACAGGTTACTGAAGCTTTCTTT.

V usage is TRBV5-6 and J usage is TRBJ1-3, with D perhaps TRBD1 (5 bases). V lost 6 bases and J 0 bases, leaving 13 bases between the germline ends. CDR3 length: 15 residues. CDR1 SGHDT and CDR2 YYEEEE come from the germline V gene. CDR3 in amino acids: CASITQANSGNTIYF. CDR3 nucleotides: TGTGCCAGCATCACACAGGCCAACTCTGGAAACACCATATATTTT.

The V and J genes are TRBV20-1 and TRBJ2-7, with 8 positions matching TRBD2. This CDR3 is built from 15 residues. Germline assignment: CDR1 DFQATT and CDR2 SNEGSKA (reference sequence). V lost 0 bases and J lost 2; bases outside the gene matches: 6. The CDR3 sequence: CSARDRGSGTYEQYF. CDR3 nucleotides: TGCAGTGCTAGAGATCGGGGTAGCGGGACCTACGAGCAGTACTTC.